The 12 T cell receptor beta chains listed next were all sequenced from one sample in a study of T cell responses to AZD1222 COVID-19 vaccine. Method: immunoSEQ multiplex PCR; TCRdb's copy keeps in-frame clones and lacks some. The table shows about 130,000 clones, with around 92% occurring only once. The sequenced sample was peripheral blood, obtained on day 0 of AZD1222 vaccination. Receptors were obtained from an adult in good health.

The chain uses TRBV6-6 and TRBJ1-6; 7 nucleotides match TRBD1. The junction had 7 bases not matched to a gene; V was cut back by 4 bases and J by 13 bases. Looked up from germline, CDR1 is MNHNY and CDR2 is SVGAGI (reference sequence). The CDR3 consists of 13 residues. The CDR3 is CASSSTDRAPLHF. The CDR3 bases are TGTGCCAGCAGTTCAACAGACAGGGCCCCCCTCCACTTT.

This sequence joins TRBV6-5 and TRBJ2-1, with D tentatively TRBD1 (6 bases). V lost 6 bases and J lost 3, with 15 bases in between. CDR1 and CDR2 (germline): MNHEY, SVGAGI. This CDR3 has 15 amino acids. CDR3 in DNA: TGTGCCAGCAGCCCACAGGGCGGTAACTACAATGAGCAGTTCTTC. Translation gives CASSPQGGNYNEQFF.

The rearrangement uses TRBV5-1 and TRBJ2-2; 12 nucleotides agree with TRBD2. The V gene end was trimmed by 0 bases and the J gene end by 3 bases; junction bases not matched to a gene: 3. The CDR3 extends over 17 amino acids. In germline, CDR1 is SGHRS, CDR2 YFSETQ. The CDR3 sequence is CASSLERTSGDTGELFF. As DNA, the CDR3 is TGCGCCAGCAGCTTGGAACGGACTAGCGGGGACACCGGGGAGCTGTTTTTT.

This chain links TRBV10-1 with TRBJ1-2, with D maybe TRBD1 (5 bases). This CDR3 contains 16 residues. Looked up from germline, CDR1 is WNHNN and CDR2 is SYGVQD (reference sequence). V lost 0 bases and J lost 6, with 17 bases in between. For the CDR3, the DNA is TGCGCCAGCAGTGAGTCGAAGGTTGAGGGGTACGATGGCTACACCTTC. As protein: CASSESKVEGYDGYTF.

For the CDR3, the DNA is TGTGCCAGCTGTCAGGGGGCGCAGACTGAAGCTTTCTTT. Protein sequence: CASCQGAQTEAFF. V is TRBV27 and J is TRBJ1-1; 8 nucleotides agree with TRBD1. V shed 8 bases, J shed 5 bases, and the junction held 7 bases outside the gene matches. This CDR3 is built from 13 residues. Per the germline V gene, CDR1 is MNHEY and CDR2 is SMNVEV (reference sequence).

This clone has only one observation. The gene calls are TRBV7-3 and TRBJ1-5; no definite D call. Trimming stripped 0 bases from V and 2 bases from J, with 14 bases between. Germline loops: CDR1 SGHTA, CDR2 FQGTGA. CDR3 size: 17 residues. DNA for the CDR3: TGTGCCAGCAGCTTAACGTCGCCACTCAGAGGCAATCAGCCCCAGCATTTT. Residues: CASSLTSPLRGNQPQHF.

J is TRBJ1-5 and V is TRBV10-3, with 7 bases that match TRBD1. Germline trimming cut 4 bases from V and 1 base from J; bases unmatched to any gene: 10. This CDR3 region has 17 residues. In germline, CDR1 is ENHRY, CDR2 SYGVKD. The CDR3 DNA reads as TGTGCCATCAGTGGAGGACAGGACCCAATAAGCAATCAGCCCCAGCATTTT. Amino acids: CAISGGQDPISNQPQHF.

This clone appeared a single time. The rearrangement joins TRBV7-9 to TRBJ2-3; D gene uncertain. Germline lookup yields CDR1 SEHNR and CDR2 FQNEAQ (reference sequence). The length of the CDR3 is 10 residues. The ends were cut back, 8 bases at V and 4 bases at J, with 4 bases in the middle. CDR3: CASASDTQYF. DNA of the CDR3: TGTGCCAGCGCCTCAGATACGCAGTATTTT.

The V call is TRBV27, the J call TRBJ1-1, with D possibly matching TRBD1 (5 bases). Germline values: CDR1 MNHEY, CDR2 SMNVEV (reference sequence). The V end was cut by 6 bases, the J end by 0 bases, with 14 bases between. CDR3 size: 15 residues. DNA of the CDR3: TGTGCCAGCAGGCCCCTCGGGGGTTTGAACACTGAAGCTTTCTTT. Translating it yields CASRPLGGLNTEAFF.

This chain joins TRBV28 and TRBJ2-5; D is perhaps TRBD2 (6 bases). Per germline, CDR1 MDHEN and CDR2 SYDVKM. The CDR3 extends over 14 amino acids. Trimming took 5 bases from V and 5 from J, leaving 15 bases between them. The CDR3 bases are TGTGCCAGCAGTCTCATGGGGAGGTGGGAGACCCAGTACTTC. This gives the protein CASSLMGRWETQYF.

CDR3 coding DNA: TGTGCCAGCAACGCAGGGGGGGGTTACACCGGGGAGCTGTTTTTT. Protein sequence: CASNAGGGYTGELFF. V is TRBV27 and J is TRBJ2-2; D may correspond to TRBD1 or TRBD2 (7 bases each). Deletions cut 7 bases from V and 3 bases from J, with 15 bases between. The germline gives CDR1 MNHEY, CDR2 SMNVEV (reference sequence). The CDR3 consists of 15 residues.

The rearrangement links TRBV28 to TRBJ2-7; TRBD1 or TRBD2 may be the D gene (5 bases each). V was pared by 6 bases and J by 4 bases, with 13 bases between. CDR3 length: 13 residues. CDR1 and CDR2 from the germline V gene are MDHEN and SYDVKM. In DNA, the CDR3 is TGTGCCAGCAGGGGGGAGATTTTTTACGAGCAGTACTTC. Translating gives CASRGEIFYEQYF.